These 26 T cell receptor beta chains came from one sample sequenced in a study of blood T cells in healthy people across ages. Using a J-beta primer mix together with a sample-barcoded 5' primer, a second PCR was run for roughly 6 to 12 cycles. One entry per CDR3 protein results from TCRdb running MiXCR on the 5' RACE reads. Here the sample spans hundreds of thousands of distinct CDR3 sequences, about half being singletons. Sequencing was performed on blood. All receptors derive from a man older than 75 in good health.

In this sample, this clonotype turned up a few times. CDR3 sequence reads: CASSPPTSAEGETQYF. The CDR3 coding sequence is TGTGCCAGCAGCCCTCCGACTAGCGCCGAGGGAGAGACCCAGTACTTC. The chain combines TRBV7-2 with TRBJ2-5, with TRBD2 matching over 8 bases. The CDR3 consists of 16 residues. The ends lost 5 bases at V and 4 bases at J; junction bases unmatched: 12. Germline assignment: CDR1 SGHTA and CDR2 FQGNSA.

The chain is built from TRBV6-2 or TRBV6-3 and TRBJ2-5; D possibly uses TRBD1 or TRBD2 (5 bases each). This CDR3 comprises 14 residues. Deletions cut 6 bases from V and 11 bases from J, with 22 bases between. Per the germline V gene, CDR1 is MNHEY and CDR2 is SVGEGT. CDR3 sequence (DNA): TGTGCCAGCAGCCTGGACGGGGCCCACAATGAGCAGTACTTC. Translated: CASSLDGAHNEQYF.

This clonotype has only a few counts. The gene calls are TRBV15 and TRBJ2-1; 13 bases are shared with TRBD2. The V gene end was trimmed by 2 bases and the J gene end by 5 bases; junction bases not matched to a gene: 3. The CDR3 extends over 16 amino acids. Germline V lookup: CDR1 LNHNV, CDR2 YYDKDF (reference sequence). In DNA, the CDR3 is TGTGCCACCAGCAGAAGACTAGCGGGAGGTCACAATGAGCAGTTCTTC. Translated: CATSRRLAGGHNEQFF.

The chain recombines TRBV12-3 or TRBV12-4 with TRBJ2-5; 7 bases agree with TRBD1. The J call may be wrong; the DNA end is better matched by TRBJ2-7. The CDR3 is 15 amino acids. The CDR3 DNA reads as TGTGCCAGCAGATCCTCCGGGACAGCCTACTACGAGCAGTACTTC. It translates to CASRSSGTAYYEQYF.

Written as DNA, the CDR3 is TGTGCCACCAGCAGACAGGGAGGGGGCAATCAGCCCCAGCATTTT. This encodes CATSRQGGGNQPQHF. The chain couples TRBV15 to TRBJ1-5; D is possibly TRBD1 (5 bases). V gave up 2 bases and J gave up 2 bases, with 10 bases separating them. The CDR3 contains 15 residues. Looked up from germline, CDR1 is LNHNV and CDR2 is YYDKDF (reference sequence). The variable domain in full, with the rest retrieved from reference TRBV15 and TRBJ1-5, is DAMVIQNPRYQVTQFGKPVTLSCSQTLNHNVMYWYQQKSSQAPKLLFHYYDKDFNNEADTPDNFQSRRPNTSFCFLDIRSPGLGDTAMYLCATSRQGGGNQPQHFGDGTRLSIL.

The chain links TRBV6-1 to TRBJ2-3; D is possibly TRBD1 (5 bases). Trimming cost V 7 bases and J 0 bases, with 17 bases left between them. This CDR3 is built from 16 residues. Looked up from germline, CDR1 is MNHNS and CDR2 is SASEGT. The DNA for the CDR3 is TGTGCCAGCAATGCAGCGACAGACCTTAGCACAGATACGCAGTATTTT. It encodes CASNAATDLSTDTQYF.

The chain is built from TRBV2 and TRBJ2-7; a possible D gene is TRBD1 (5 bases). Germline assignment: CDR1 SNHLY and CDR2 FYNNEI. V lost 6 bases and J 0 bases, leaving 15 bases between the germline ends. The CDR3 contains 15 residues. This CDR3 is CASRILGPSSYEQYF. Here the CDR3 DNA reads TGTGCCAGCAGGATCTTGGGGCCTTCCTCCTACGAGCAGTACTTC.

V and J are TRBV5-1 and TRBJ1-2; D may be TRBD1 (6 bases). From germline, CDR1 is SGHRS and CDR2 YFSETQ. With 0 bases removed from V and 4 bases from J, the gap between germline ends came to 10 bases. The CDR3 covers 14 residues. Written as DNA, the CDR3 is TGCGCCAGCAGCTTGGGGACAGACTCCTATGGCTACACCTTC. It is translated as CASSLGTDSYGYTF. The entire variable domain, with the rest obtained from reference TRBV5-1 and TRBJ1-2, is as follows: KAGVTQTPRYLIKTRGQQVTLSCSPISGHRSVSWYQQTPGQGLQFLFEYFSETQRNKGNFPGRFSGRQFSNSRSEMNVSTLELGDSALYLCASSLGTDSYGYTFGSGTRLTVV.

This clonotype was observed at least ten times. V usage is TRBV5-1 and J usage is TRBJ2-7, with 12 bases identical to TRBD2. Per the germline V gene, CDR1 is SGHRS and CDR2 is YFSETQ. The CDR3 covers 16 residues. Unmatched junction bases numbered 7, after V lost 4 bases and J lost 2 bases. The CDR3 region is CASSPRTSGIPYEQYF. The CDR3 nucleotides read TGCGCCAGCAGCCCACGGACTAGCGGGATCCCCTACGAGCAGTACTTC.

Only one count was recorded for this clonotype. The genes are TRBV20-1 and TRBJ2-1; D is undetermined. V shed 3 bases and J shed 10 bases, with 13 bases lying between them. CDR3 length: 12 residues. The germline gives CDR1 DFQATT, CDR2 SNEGSKA (reference sequence). CDR3 amino acids: CSARDQTYEQFF. The CDR3, as DNA: TGCAGTGCTAGGGACCAGACCTACGAGCAGTTCTTC.

This clonotype was observed a handful of times. This chain connects TRBV20-1 to TRBJ2-1; no firm D call. V dropped 1 base and J dropped 10 bases, with 8 bases sitting between them. This CDR3 contains 11 residues. Germline CDR1 and CDR2: DFQATT and SNEGSKA (reference sequence). Written as DNA, the CDR3 is TGCAGTGCTAGAGTAGGATACGAGCAGTTCTTC. The encoded protein is CSARVGYEQFF.

This rearrangement joins TRBV20-1 to TRBJ2-5; D possibly corresponds to TRBD2 (5 bases). From germline, CDR1 is DFQATT and CDR2 SNEGSKA (reference sequence). The CDR3 length is 12 residues. The CDR3 spells CRLPGPGGTQYF. In DNA form, the CDR3 reads TGCAGACTACCGGGCCCCGGAGGGACCCAGTACTTC.

This clonotype was counted ten times or more. This chain uses TRBV29-1 with TRBJ2-7; D remains ambiguous. In germline, CDR1 is SQVTM, CDR2 ANQGSEA. Trimming removed 4 bases from V and 3 bases from J, with 4 bases in between. The CDR3 covers 10 residues. The CDR3 region has the DNA TGCAGCGTTGCTGACTACGAGCAGTACTTC. Protein product: CSVADYEQYF.

This clonotype was observed a handful of times. The chain recombines TRBV9 with TRBJ1-4, with TRBD1 matching over 9 bases. The CDR3 consists of 15 residues. Trimming took 3 bases from V and 5 from J; bases not matched to a gene: 5. CDR1 is SGDLS, CDR2 YYNGEE, per germline. The CDR3 region is CASSDTGGINEKLFF. The CDR3 DNA reads TGTGCCAGCAGCGACACAGGGGGCATAAATGAAAAACTGTTTTTT.

In its sample, this clonotype was seen many times. The V and J genes are TRBV24-1 and TRBJ2-5; 7 bases agree with TRBD1. This CDR3 is 15 amino acids long. The ends lost 4 bases at V and 1 base at J; junction bases unmatched: 5. From germline, CDR1 is KGHDR and CDR2 SFDVKD. The CDR3 here is CATSDQGTVQETQYF. The DNA of the CDR3 is TGTGCCACCAGTGACCAAGGGACAGTCCAAGAGACCCAGTACTTC.

CDR3 region: CASREQGDPSYEQYF. CDR3 bases: TGTGCCAGCAGGGAACAGGGCGACCCCTCCTACGAGCAGTACTTC. The chain recombines TRBV27 with TRBJ2-7; TRBD1 might be the D (6 bases). CDR3 size: 15 residues. Deletions cut 6 bases from V and 0 bases from J, with 15 bases between. In germline, CDR1 is MNHEY, CDR2 SMNVEV (reference sequence).

V usage is TRBV6-5 and J usage is TRBJ1-2; the D gene is possibly TRBD1 (6 bases). Germline CDR1 is MNHEY and CDR2 is SVGAGI. V lost 6 bases, J lost 0 bases, and 8 bases lay in between. This CDR3 is built from 13 residues. CDR3 amino acids: CASRNRANYGYTF. The CDR3 bases are TGTGCCAGCAGAAACAGGGCTAACTATGGCTACACCTTC.

This chain connects TRBV11-2 to TRBJ2-7; 7 bases agree with TRBD2. CDR1 and CDR2 (germline): SGHAT, FQNNGV. The CDR3 runs 14 residues. The ends lost 4 bases at V and 2 bases at J; junction bases unmatched: 5. The CDR3 loop reads CASSWERGAYEQYF. The DNA of the CDR3 is TGTGCCAGCAGCTGGGAGCGGGGAGCCTACGAGCAGTACTTC.

The chain has TRBV4-3 and TRBJ2-3; 8 nucleotides align to TRBD1. V lost 7 bases to trimming and J lost 2 bases; unmatched junction nucleotides: 8. Germline CDR1 LGHNA, CDR2 YSLEER. The CDR3 is 15 amino acids. CDR3 amino acids: CASTQGARVTDTQYF. The CDR3 nucleotides read TGCGCCAGCACCCAGGGGGCGCGAGTCACAGATACGCAGTATTTT.

CDR3 sequence: CASSVGQSTEQYF. CDR3 bases: TGTGCCAGCAGCGTAGGGCAGAGCACCGAGCAGTACTTC. This chain uses TRBV9 with TRBJ2-7; no clear D. This CDR3 region has 13 residues. Germline CDR1 is SGDLS and CDR2 is YYNGEE. Between the trimmed V and J ends, which lost 0 bases and 6 bases, there was a span of 10 bases. Filled out from reference TRBV9 and TRBJ2-7, the complete variable domain reads DSGVTQTPKHLITATGQRVTLRCSPRSGDLSVYWYQQSLDQGLQFLIQYYNGEERAKGNILERFSAQQFPDLHSELNLSSLELGDSALYFCASSVGQSTEQYFGPGTRLTVT.

This clonotype was seen only a few times. The chain employs TRBV24-1 and TRBJ2-1, with TRBD2 matching over 8 bases. Trimming cost V 5 bases and J 3 bases; bases outside gene matches: 8. From germline, CDR1 is KGHDR and CDR2 SFDVKD. CDR3 length: 16 amino acids. The CDR3 DNA reads as TGTGCCACCAGTGGGCCTAGCGGGCTTTTCTACAATGAGCAGTTCTTC. Its translation: CATSGPSGLFYNEQFF.

The rearrangement links TRBV12-3 or TRBV12-4 to TRBJ2-5; D not resolved. Trimming stripped 1 base from V and 5 bases from J, with 11 bases between. This CDR3 has 14 residues. Here the CDR3 DNA reads TGTGCCAGCAGTTTAGTTGTAAGGACCGAGACCCAGTACTTC. This sequence encodes CASSLVVRTETQYF.

The chain uses TRBV19 and TRBJ1-6; D is undetermined. The CDR3 totals 12 residues. Germline values: CDR1 LNHDA, CDR2 SQIVND (reference sequence). Trimming removed 7 bases at V and 5 bases at J, with 6 bases between. The CDR3 loop is CASTKDNSPLHF. The CDR3 DNA reads TGTGCCAGTACTAAGGATAATTCACCCCTCCACTTT.

V is TRBV5-1 and J is TRBJ2-3, with a possible D match to TRBD2 (5 bases). V gave up 0 bases and J gave up 2 bases, with 7 bases separating them. The V gene's germline CDR1 is SGHRS and CDR2 YFSETQ. The CDR3 totals 14 residues. CDR3 in amino acids: CASSLERNTDTQYF. Here the CDR3 DNA reads TGCGCCAGCAGCTTGGAGCGGAACACAGATACGCAGTATTTT.

The genes are TRBV9 and TRBJ1-1; perhaps TRBD1 as D (5 bases). CDR3 size: 14 residues. V lost 5 bases, J lost 4 bases, and 15 bases lay in between. Germline V gene data show CDR1 as SGDLS and CDR2 as YYNGEE. CDR3 coding DNA: TGTGCCAGCAGTGTCGGGGGGAGAGGCACTGAAGCTTTCTTT. Encoded protein: CASSVGGRGTEAFF.

The J gene is TRBJ2-3, the V gene TRBV7-8; 11 bases map to TRBD2. Germline lookup yields CDR1 SGHVS and CDR2 FQNEAQ. The V gene end was trimmed by 2 bases and the J gene end by 0 bases; junction bases not matched to a gene: 7. The CDR3 is 18 residues long. The CDR3 reads CASSLPSGGLSSTDTQYF. The CDR3 region has the DNA TGTGCCAGCAGCTTACCTAGCGGGGGGCTCTCTAGCACAGATACGCAGTATTTT.